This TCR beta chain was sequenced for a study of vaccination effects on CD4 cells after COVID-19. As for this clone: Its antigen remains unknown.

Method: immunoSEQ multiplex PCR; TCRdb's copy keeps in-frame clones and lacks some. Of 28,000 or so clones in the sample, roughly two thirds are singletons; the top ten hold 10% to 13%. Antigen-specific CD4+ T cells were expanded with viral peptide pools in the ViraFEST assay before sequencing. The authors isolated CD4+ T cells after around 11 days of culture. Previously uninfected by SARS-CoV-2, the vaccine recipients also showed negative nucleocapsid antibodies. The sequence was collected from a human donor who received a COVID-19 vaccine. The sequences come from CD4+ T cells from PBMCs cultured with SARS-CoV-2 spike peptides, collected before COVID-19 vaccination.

CDR3 DNA sequence: TGTGCCAGCAGCCTCCAGTTAAATGAAAAACTGTTTTTT. Translation: CASSLQLNEKLFF. The chain is built from TRBV3-1 (or the pseudogene TRBV3-2) and TRBJ1-4, with D unclear. The V and J ends lost 4 bases and 5 bases respectively, with 8 bases between them. The CDR3 contains 13 residues. Germline V gene sequence: CDR1 LGHDT, CDR2 YNNKEL (reference sequence).